Listed here is a single T cell receptor beta chain. What it binds is unknown. This sample stems from a study of long-term antiretroviral therapy in people with HIV. Study background: Of all samples, the earliest predate the 2015 immediate-ART recommendation by about a decade. Findings of the study overall: Relative to control repertoires, HIV repertoires exhibited narrower CDR3 length ranges.

Germline CDR1 and CDR2: SGHRS and YFSETQ. V was clipped by 4 bases and J by 4 bases; unmatched bases: 9. This CDR3 comprises 15 residues. Sequencing used immunoSEQ v3.0 at survey level. Libraries were prepared by immunoSEQ multiplex PCR; TCRdb keeps only in-frame clonotypes and omits some of them. This repertoire shows some 11,000 clones, about four fifths found once; its top ten account for 15% to 20%. The TCR sequence derives from a man aged 45-65 years with HIV. This chain links TRBV5-1 with TRBJ2-7, with 9 bases lining up with TRBD1. The sequencing here drew on unsorted PBMCs, taken around 8.1 years after starting antiretroviral therapy. For the CDR3, the DNA is TGCGCCAGCAGCGTGGGACAGGGATACCTATACGAGCAGTACTTC. It translates to CASSVGQGYLYEQYF.